This T cell receptor (beta chain) came from a study of regulatory T cells in long-lasting Graves disease. Regarding the study as a whole: Patients with persistent disease showed a bias toward TRBV28, TRBJ1-2 and TRBJ2-5.

This clonotype occurred a few times. Its antigen is not known. Arm-PCR of CDR3 regions with iRepertoire HTBI primers generated TCR beta libraries. Original data processing: Across all samples, roughly 60 TRBV segments and more than 11 TRBJ segments were identified. TCRdb re-derived calls from the multiplex PCR reads in MiXCR, one entry per CDR3 protein. What appears here as the V and J calls and clone size reflects TCRdb's work, not the paper's. The table shows more than 300,000 distinct CDR3 sequences, with 15% to 18% occurring only once. The CDR3 runs 13 residues. Trimming cost V 7 bases and J 12 bases; bases outside gene matches: 11. Germline V lookup: CDR1 MNHEY, CDR2 SVGEGT. As to time point: newly diagnosed GD, antithyroid drugs for less than 3 months. Researchers made the TCR library from RNA that was extracted from PBMCs.

The sequence derives from a female donor with Graves disease. The chain carries TRBV6-2 or TRBV6-3 and TRBJ2-1; the match to TRBD2 covers 8 bases. Sequences were derived from peripheral blood mononuclear cells (PBMCs), sampled at new diagnosis, from a patient treated with antithyroid drugs. The CDR3 DNA sequence: TGTGCCAGCAACCGCGGACTAGCCGGCCCGCAGTTCTTC. Amino acids: CASNRGLAGPQFF.